The 13 T cell receptor beta chains presented below share a single source sample, sequenced in a study of blood T cells in healthy people across ages. It was with a sample-barcoded 5' primer and a J-beta primer mix that a second PCR of about 6 to 12 cycles was run. TCRdb recomputed calls from the 5' RACE reads with MiXCR, one row per CDR3 protein. This table has about 1.7 million distinct CDR3 sequences, about 28% appearing once. Sequenced sample: blood. These receptors all come from a woman aged 25 to 39 in good health.

A few counts support this clonotype. V gene TRBV29-1 combines with J gene TRBJ1-1; no firm D call. V lost 5 bases, J lost 2 bases, and 9 bases lay in between. The CDR3 loop spans 12 amino acids. CDR1 is SQVTM, CDR2 ANQGSEA, per germline. The DNA of the CDR3 is TGCAGCGTTACATGGGCAAACACTGAAGCTTTCTTT. Its translation is CSVTWANTEAFF.

V is TRBV12-3 or TRBV12-4 and J is TRBJ1-4, with D unclear. The CDR3 is made up of 14 amino acids. V was cut by 4 bases and J by 8 bases, with 14 bases left in between. CDR3 nucleotide sequence: TGTGCCAGCAGTTCGTCTGACCGGAGGGAAAAACTGTTTTTT. It encodes CASSSSDRREKLFF.

The rearrangement uses TRBV4-1 and TRBJ2-7; tentative D call: TRBD2 (5 bases). Per germline, CDR1 MGHRA and CDR2 YSYEKL. V was shortened by 3 bases and J by 4 bases, with 10 bases between the two germline ends. The CDR3 has 13 amino acids. The CDR3 DNA is TGCGCCAGCAGCCAGAATACTAGGTACGAGCAGTACTTC. Translated: CASSQNTRYEQYF.

This chain connects TRBV7-6 to TRBJ2-7, with TRBD2 matching over 8 bases. V lost 4 bases and J lost 7; bases outside the gene matches: 15. The CDR3 consists of 16 residues. In germline, CDR1 is SGHVS, CDR2 FNYEAQ. The CDR3 sequence: CASSSIPQREPGEQYF. The CDR3 DNA reads as TGTGCCAGCAGCTCGATCCCGCAGCGGGAGCCTGGGGAGCAGTACTTC.

The chain couples TRBV12-3 or TRBV12-4 to TRBJ1-5; 7 bases are a match to TRBD1. CDR3 length equals 14 residues. V shed 4 bases, J shed 4 bases, and the junction held 4 bases outside the gene matches. The CDR3 spells CASSSGQMNQPQHF. The CDR3, as DNA: TGTGCCAGCAGTTCGGGACAGATGAATCAGCCCCAGCATTTT.

This clonotype was seen more than once but under ten times. The genes are TRBV7-2 and TRBJ1-2; D gene unclear. The germline CDR1 and CDR2 sequences are SGHTA and FQGNSA. The CDR3 sequence is 13 residues long. V was cut by 5 bases and J by 6 bases, with 13 bases left in between. CDR3 nucleotides: TGTGCCAGCAGCCCCCAAGCGGGGAATGGCTACACCTTC. It yields the protein CASSPQAGNGYTF.

This chain uses TRBV9 with TRBJ1-1, with D perhaps TRBD1 (5 bases). This CDR3 has 13 amino acids. Germline CDR1 SGDLS, CDR2 YYNGEE. The V gene lost 0 bases and the J gene lost 6 bases, with 9 bases spanning the gap. The CDR3 is CASSVAGKAEAFF. CDR3 coding DNA: TGTGCCAGCAGCGTAGCAGGGAAGGCTGAAGCTTTCTTT.

The chain recombines TRBV6-2 or TRBV6-3 with TRBJ2-5; 8 positions agree with TRBD1. V dropped 4 bases and J dropped 6; count of bases not matched to a gene: 4. The CDR3 is 13 residues long. CDR1 is MNHEY and CDR2 is SVGEGT in the germline V gene. In DNA form, the CDR3 reads TGTGCCAGCAGTTGGACAGGGAGGAAGACCCAGTACTTC. Its protein product is CASSWTGRKTQYF.

This clonotype turned up a few times. The chain employs TRBV7-2 and TRBJ2-5; 7 bases are a match to TRBD2. The V segment lost 0 bases and the J segment 5 bases; nucleotides outside the gene matches: 9. In germline, CDR1 is SGHTA, CDR2 FQGNSA. The CDR3 runs to 16 residues. CDR3 nucleotides: TGTGCCAGCAGCTTAGCCCCACCTGCGGGAGCTGAGACCCAGTACTTC. This translates into CASSLAPPAGAETQYF.

This clonotype has more than one count but fewer than ten. The chain employs TRBV5-5 and TRBJ1-6; TRBD1 might be the D (6 bases). The V end was cut by 2 bases, the J end by 8 bases, with 17 bases between. Per the germline V gene, CDR1 is SGHKS and CDR2 is YYEKEE (reference sequence). The length of the CDR3 is 16 residues. In DNA form, the CDR3 reads TGTGCCAGCAGCTTTTGGGCCTACCGACAGGATTCACCCCTCCACTTT. Translation gives CASSFWAYRQDSPLHF.

This clonotype was seen a few times. The chain is built from TRBV29-1 and TRBJ2-1; 10 nucleotides agree with TRBD2. Per the germline V gene, CDR1 is SQVTM and CDR2 is ANQGSEA. Trimming at V came to 4 bases and at J to 8 bases, leaving 8 bases not matched to a gene. The CDR3 is made up of 14 amino acids. In DNA, the CDR3 is TGCAGCGTTGTTGGGCCTAGCGGGAGCTATGAGCAGTTCTTC. Translated, it gives CSVVGPSGSYEQFF.

This clonotype has a single count. The chain is built from TRBV7-9 and TRBJ2-7; a possible D gene is TRBD2 (5 bases). Trimming removed 5 bases at V and 3 bases at J, with 14 bases between. Germline CDR1 SEHNR, CDR2 FQNEAQ (reference sequence). This CDR3 has 14 residues. Here the CDR3 DNA reads TGTGCCAGCAGCCAGAACGGGGAACGCTACGAGCAGTACTTC. Its translation is CASSQNGERYEQYF.

This clonotype was detected only once. A much larger clone is a single base away; this may be a read error. The rearrangement joins TRBV5-1 to TRBJ2-6; a weak D match, TRBD1 (5 bases). Germline V gene lookup returns CDR1 SGHRS and CDR2 YFSETQ. The CDR3 runs 15 residues. CDR3 protein: CASSTSSSGANVRTF. The CDR3 region has the DNA TGCGCCAGCAGTACCTCTTCCTCTGGGGCCAACGTCCGGACTTTC. The full variable domain, rest sourced from reference TRBV5-1 and TRBJ2-6, is KAGVTQTPRYLIKTRGQQVTLSCSPISGHRSVSWYQQTPGQGLQFLFEYFSETQRNKGNFPGRFSGRQFSNSRSEMNVSTLELGDSALYLCASSTSSSGANVRTFGAGSRLTVL.